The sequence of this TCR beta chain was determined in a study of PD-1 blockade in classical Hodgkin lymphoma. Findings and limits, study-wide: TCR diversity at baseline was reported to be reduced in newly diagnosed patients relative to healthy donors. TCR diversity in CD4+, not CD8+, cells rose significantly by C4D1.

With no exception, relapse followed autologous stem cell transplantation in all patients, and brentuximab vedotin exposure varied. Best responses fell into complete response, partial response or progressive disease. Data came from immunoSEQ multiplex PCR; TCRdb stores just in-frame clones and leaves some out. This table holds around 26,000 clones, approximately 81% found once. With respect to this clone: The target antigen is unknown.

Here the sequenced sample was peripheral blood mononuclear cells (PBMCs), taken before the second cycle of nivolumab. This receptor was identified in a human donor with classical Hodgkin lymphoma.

The CDR3 DNA reads as TGTGCCACCAGCTGGCCCACCGGGACTAGGGAATCCTACGAGCAGTACTTC. Its translation: CATSWPTGTRESYEQYF. The V and J genes are TRBV15 and TRBJ2-7; 8 bases align to TRBD2. Trimming removed 5 bases from V and 1 base from J; junction bases left unmatched: 13. CDR1 and CDR2 (germline): LNHNV, YYDKDF (reference sequence). The CDR3 spans 17 residues.